This T cell receptor (beta chain) was profiled in a study of PD-L1 blockade in urothelial cancer. Background on the study: About 90% of the roughly 30 patients were men whose urothelial cancer was bladder-origin.

As regards this clone: Antigen unknown.

The CDR3 is 15 residues long. Looked up from germline, CDR1 is LNHDA and CDR2 is SQIVND (reference sequence). V trimming: 4 bases; J trimming: 3 bases; junction bases outside the gene matches: 8. Time point specified: pretreatment peripheral blood. Notes on the study in general: Improved survival was predicted by pretreatment blood TCR clonality below the median.

Clones were read by immunoSEQ multiplex PCR, and TCRdb kept only the in-frame ones, dropping some. Of 58,000 or so clones in the sample, approximately 81% are singletons; the top ten hold about 2.9%. V is TRBV19 and J is TRBJ1-2; 7 nucleotides agree with TRBD1. The source of this sequence is a man in his sixties or seventies with urothelial cancer. The sample consisted of PBMCs, taken around atezolizumab (anti-PD-L1) treatment. The CDR3 DNA reads TGTGCCAGTAGTACCAACAGGGGTGGGGACTATGGCTACACCTTC. Amino acids: CASSTNRGGDYGYTF.